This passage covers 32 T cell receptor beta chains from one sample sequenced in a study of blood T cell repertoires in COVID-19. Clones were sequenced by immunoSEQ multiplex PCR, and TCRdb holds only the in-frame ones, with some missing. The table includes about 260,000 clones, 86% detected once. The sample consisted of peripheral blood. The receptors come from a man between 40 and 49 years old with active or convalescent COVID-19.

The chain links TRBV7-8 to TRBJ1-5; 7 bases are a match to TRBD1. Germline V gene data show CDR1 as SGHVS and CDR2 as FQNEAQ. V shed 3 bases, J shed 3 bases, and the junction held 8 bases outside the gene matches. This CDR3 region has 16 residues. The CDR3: CASSLNRDRYNQPQHF. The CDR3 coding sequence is TGTGCCAGCAGCTTGAACCGGGACAGATACAATCAGCCCCAGCATTTT.

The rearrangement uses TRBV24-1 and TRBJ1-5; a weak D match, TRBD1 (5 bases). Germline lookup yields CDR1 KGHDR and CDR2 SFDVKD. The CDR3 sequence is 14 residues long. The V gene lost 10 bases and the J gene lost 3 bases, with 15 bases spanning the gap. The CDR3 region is CATRPGGSNQPQHF. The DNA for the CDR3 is TGTGCCACGCGCCCCGGGGGGTCCAATCAGCCCCAGCATTTT.

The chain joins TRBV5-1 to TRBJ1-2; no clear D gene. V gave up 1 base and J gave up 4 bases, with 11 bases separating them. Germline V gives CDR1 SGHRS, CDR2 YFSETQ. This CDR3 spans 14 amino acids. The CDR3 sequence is CASSLSAGIYGYTF. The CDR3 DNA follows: TGCGCCAGCAGCTTGTCTGCCGGGATCTATGGCTACACCTTC.

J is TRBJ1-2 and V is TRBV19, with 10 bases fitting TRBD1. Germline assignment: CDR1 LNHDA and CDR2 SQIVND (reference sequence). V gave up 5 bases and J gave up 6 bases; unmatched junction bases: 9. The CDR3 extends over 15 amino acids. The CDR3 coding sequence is TGTGCCAGTAGTCCTCAGGACAGGGGGTGGGATGGCTACACCTTC. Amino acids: CASSPQDRGWDGYTF.

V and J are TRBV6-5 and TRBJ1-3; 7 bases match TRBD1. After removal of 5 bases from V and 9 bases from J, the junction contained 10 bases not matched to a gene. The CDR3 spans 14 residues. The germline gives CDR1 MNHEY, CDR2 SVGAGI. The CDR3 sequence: CASSPGGADGTIYF. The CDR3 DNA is TGTGCCAGCAGTCCAGGGGGAGCCGACGGCACCATATATTTT.

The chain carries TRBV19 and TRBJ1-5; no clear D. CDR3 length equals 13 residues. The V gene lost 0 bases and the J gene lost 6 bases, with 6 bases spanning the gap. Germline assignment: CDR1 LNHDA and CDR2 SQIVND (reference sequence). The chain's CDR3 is CASSIDPSQPQHF. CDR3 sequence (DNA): TGTGCCAGTAGTATAGATCCCTCTCAGCCCCAGCATTTT.

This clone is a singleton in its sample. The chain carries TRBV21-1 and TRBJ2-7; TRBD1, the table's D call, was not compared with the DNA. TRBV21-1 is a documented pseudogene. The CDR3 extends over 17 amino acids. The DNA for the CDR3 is TGTGCCAGCCGGACCAGTTGGGACAGGGGGATCTCCTACGAGCAGTACTTC. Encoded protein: CASRTSWDRGISYEQYF.

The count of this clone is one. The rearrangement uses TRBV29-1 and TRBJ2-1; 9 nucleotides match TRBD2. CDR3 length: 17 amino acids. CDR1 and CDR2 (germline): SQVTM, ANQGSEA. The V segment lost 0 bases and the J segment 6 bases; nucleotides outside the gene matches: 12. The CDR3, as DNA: TGCAGCGTTGAAGATTACCGCTTGGAGCGGGGGGTCAATGAGCAGTTCTTC. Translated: CSVEDYRLERGVNEQFF.

CDR3 DNA sequence: TGTGCCAGCAGCCAAGATATGGAGGGGTGGTATGGCTACACCTTC. This codes for CASSQDMEGWYGYTF. This sequence joins TRBV14 and TRBJ1-2; D possibly corresponds to TRBD1 (5 bases). The CDR3 totals 15 residues. Germline CDR1 and CDR2: SGHDN and FVKESK. Trimming left V 0 bases short and J 5 bases short, with 13 bases between.

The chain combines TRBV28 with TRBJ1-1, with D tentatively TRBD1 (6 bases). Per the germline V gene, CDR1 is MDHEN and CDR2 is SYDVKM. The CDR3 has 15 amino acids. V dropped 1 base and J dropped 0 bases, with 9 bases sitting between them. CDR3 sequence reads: CASSLSGQLNTEAFF. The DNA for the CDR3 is TGTGCCAGCAGTTTATCTGGACAGCTGAACACTGAAGCTTTCTTT.

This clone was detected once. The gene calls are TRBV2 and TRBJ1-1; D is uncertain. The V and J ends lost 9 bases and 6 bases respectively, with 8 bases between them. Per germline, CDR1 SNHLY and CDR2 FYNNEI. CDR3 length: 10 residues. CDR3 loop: CARELSEAFF. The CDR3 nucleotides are TGTGCCAGAGAGCTCTCTGAAGCTTTCTTT.

The CDR3 spells CSARSGTGAGELFF. DNA for the CDR3: TGCAGCGCTCGAAGTGGGACAGGGGCCGGGGAGCTGTTTTTT. V usage is TRBV29-1 and J usage is TRBJ2-2; TRBD1 agrees at 10 bases. The CDR3 covers 14 residues. CDR1 and CDR2 (germline): SQVTM, ANQGSEA. The trim removed 7 bases at V and 6 bases at J, leaving 8 bases unmatched.

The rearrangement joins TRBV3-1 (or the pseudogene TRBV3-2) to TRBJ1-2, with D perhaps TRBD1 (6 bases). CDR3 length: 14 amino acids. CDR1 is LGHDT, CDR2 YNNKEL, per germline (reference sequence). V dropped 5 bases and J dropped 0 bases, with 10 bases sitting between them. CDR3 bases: TGTGCCAGCAGCTCGACAGGAGCTAACTATGGCTACACCTTC. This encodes CASSSTGANYGYTF.

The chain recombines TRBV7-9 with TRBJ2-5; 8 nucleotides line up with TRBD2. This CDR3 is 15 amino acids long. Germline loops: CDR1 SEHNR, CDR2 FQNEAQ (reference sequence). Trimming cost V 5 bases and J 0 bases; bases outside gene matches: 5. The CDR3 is CASSQVRGDQETQYF. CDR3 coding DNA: TGTGCCAGCAGCCAAGTGCGGGGGGACCAAGAGACCCAGTACTTC.

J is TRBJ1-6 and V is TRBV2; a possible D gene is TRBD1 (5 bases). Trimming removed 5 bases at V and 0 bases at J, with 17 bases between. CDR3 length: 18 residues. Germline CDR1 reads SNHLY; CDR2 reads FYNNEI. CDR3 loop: CASSPTSRGSSYNSPLHF. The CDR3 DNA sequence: TGTGCCAGCAGTCCCACCTCAAGGGGTAGCTCCTATAATTCACCCCTCCACTTT.

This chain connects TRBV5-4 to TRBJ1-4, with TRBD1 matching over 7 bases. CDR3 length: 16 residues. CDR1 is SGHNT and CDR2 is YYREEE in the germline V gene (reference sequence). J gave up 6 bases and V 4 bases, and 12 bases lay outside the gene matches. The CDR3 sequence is CASSPTGATPYEKLFF. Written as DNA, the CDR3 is TGTGCCAGCAGCCCCACAGGGGCTACGCCCTATGAAAAACTGTTTTTT.

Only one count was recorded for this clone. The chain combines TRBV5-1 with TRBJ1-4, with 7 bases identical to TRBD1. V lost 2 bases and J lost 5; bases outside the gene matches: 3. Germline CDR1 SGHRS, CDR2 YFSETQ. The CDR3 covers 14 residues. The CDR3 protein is CASSFQGGNEKLFF. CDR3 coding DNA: TGCGCCAGCAGCTTCCAGGGGGGCAATGAAAAACTGTTTTTT.

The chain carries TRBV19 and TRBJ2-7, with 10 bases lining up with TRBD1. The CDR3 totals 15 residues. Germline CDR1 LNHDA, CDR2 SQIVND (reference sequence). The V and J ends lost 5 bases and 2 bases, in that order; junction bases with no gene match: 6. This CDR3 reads CASSSGQGMPYEQYF. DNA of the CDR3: TGTGCCAGTAGTTCGGGACAGGGGATGCCCTACGAGCAGTACTTC.

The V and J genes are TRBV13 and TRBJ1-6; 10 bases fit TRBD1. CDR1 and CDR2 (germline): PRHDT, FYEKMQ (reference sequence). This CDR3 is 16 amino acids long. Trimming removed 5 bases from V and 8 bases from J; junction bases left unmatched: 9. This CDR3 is CASSATGGAFDSPLHF. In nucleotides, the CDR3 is TGTGCCAGCAGCGCGACAGGGGGCGCGTTTGATTCACCCCTCCACTTT.

The CDR3 reads CATSRGRTSNEQFF. CDR3 nucleotide sequence: TGTGCCACCAGCAGAGGAAGGACTAGCAATGAGCAGTTCTTC. This rearrangement joins TRBV15 to TRBJ2-1, with 7 bases lining up with TRBD2. Germline V lookup: CDR1 LNHNV, CDR2 YYDKDF (reference sequence). The CDR3 is 14 amino acids. J was trimmed by 6 bases and V by 1 base; bases with no gene match: 3.

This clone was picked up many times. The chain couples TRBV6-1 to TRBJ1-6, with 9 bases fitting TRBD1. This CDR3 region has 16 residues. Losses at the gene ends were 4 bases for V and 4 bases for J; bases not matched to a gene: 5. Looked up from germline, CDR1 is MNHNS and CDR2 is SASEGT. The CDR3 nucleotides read TGTGCCAGCAGTGGGGGACAGGGATTTTATAATTCACCCCTCCACTTT. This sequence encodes CASSGGQGFYNSPLHF.

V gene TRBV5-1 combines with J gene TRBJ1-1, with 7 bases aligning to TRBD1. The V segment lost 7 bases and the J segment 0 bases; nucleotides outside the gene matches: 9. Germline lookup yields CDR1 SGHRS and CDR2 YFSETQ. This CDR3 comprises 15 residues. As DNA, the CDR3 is TGCGCCAGCGGCATTACAGGGGCGATGAACACTGAAGCTTTCTTT. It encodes CASGITGAMNTEAFF.

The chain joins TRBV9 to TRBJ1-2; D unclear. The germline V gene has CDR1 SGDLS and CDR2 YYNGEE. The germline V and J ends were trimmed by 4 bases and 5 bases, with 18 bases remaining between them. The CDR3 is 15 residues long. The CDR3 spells CASSPDTLYAYGYTF. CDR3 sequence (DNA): TGTGCCAGCAGCCCCGACACCTTATACGCATATGGCTACACCTTC.

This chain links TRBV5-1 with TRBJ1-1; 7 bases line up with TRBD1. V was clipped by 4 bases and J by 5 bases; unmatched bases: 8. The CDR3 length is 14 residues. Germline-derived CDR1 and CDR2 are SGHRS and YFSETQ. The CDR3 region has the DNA TGCGCCAGCAGCCCGTGGACAGGAGGAACTGAAGCTTTCTTT. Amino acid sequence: CASSPWTGGTEAFF. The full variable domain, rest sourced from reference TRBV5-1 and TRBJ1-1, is KAGVTQTPRYLIKTRGQQVTLSCSPISGHRSVSWYQQTPGQGLQFLFEYFSETQRNKGNFPGRFSGRQFSNSRSEMNVSTLELGDSALYLCASSPWTGGTEAFFGQGTRLTVV.

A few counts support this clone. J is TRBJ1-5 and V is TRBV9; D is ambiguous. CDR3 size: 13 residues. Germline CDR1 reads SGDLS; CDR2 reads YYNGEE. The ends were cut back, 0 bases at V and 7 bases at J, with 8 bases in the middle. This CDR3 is CASSVGPRQPQHF. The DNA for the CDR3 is TGTGCCAGCAGCGTAGGGCCTAGACAGCCCCAGCATTTT.

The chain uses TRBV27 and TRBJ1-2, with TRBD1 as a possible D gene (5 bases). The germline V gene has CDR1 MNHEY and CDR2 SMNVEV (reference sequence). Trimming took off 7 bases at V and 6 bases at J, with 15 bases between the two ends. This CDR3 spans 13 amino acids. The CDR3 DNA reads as TGTGCCAGCACCCGAGGTCGGGGGGATGGCTACACCTTC. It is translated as CASTRGRGDGYTF.

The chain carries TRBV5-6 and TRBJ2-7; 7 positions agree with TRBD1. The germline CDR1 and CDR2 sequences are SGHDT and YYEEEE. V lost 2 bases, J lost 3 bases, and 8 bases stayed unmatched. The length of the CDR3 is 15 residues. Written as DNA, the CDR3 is TGTGCCAGCAGCTTTATCCAGACAGGGATCTACGAGCAGTACTTC. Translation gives CASSFIQTGIYEQYF.

This CDR3 is CASSLVWAAGELFF. CDR3 in DNA: TGTGCCAGCAGCTTGGTGTGGGCCGCCGGGGAGCTGTTTTTT. The chain couples TRBV5-5 to TRBJ2-2, with D unclear. Trimming stripped 0 bases from V and 6 bases from J, with 9 bases between. CDR1 and CDR2 from the germline V gene are SGHKS and YYEKEE (reference sequence). The CDR3 length is 14 residues.

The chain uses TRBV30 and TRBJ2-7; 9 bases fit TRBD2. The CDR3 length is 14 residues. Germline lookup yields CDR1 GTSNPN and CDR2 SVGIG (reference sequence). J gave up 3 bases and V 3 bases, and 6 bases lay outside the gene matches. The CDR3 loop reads CAWSSAGGYYEQYF. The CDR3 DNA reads TGTGCCTGGAGCTCAGCGGGGGGATACTACGAGCAGTACTTC.

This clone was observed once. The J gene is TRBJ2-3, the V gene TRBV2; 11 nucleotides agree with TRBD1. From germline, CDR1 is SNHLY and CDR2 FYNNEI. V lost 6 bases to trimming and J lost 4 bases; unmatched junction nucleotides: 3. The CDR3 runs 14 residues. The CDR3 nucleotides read TGTGCCAGCAGGGGACAGGGGGTATCAGATACGCAGTATTTT. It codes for CASRGQGVSDTQYF.

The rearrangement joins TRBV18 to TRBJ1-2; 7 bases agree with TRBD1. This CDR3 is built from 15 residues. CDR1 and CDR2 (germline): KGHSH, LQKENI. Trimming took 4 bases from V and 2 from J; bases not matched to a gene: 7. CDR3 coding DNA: TGTGCCAGCTCACGAGGAGGGGGCGAGAACTATGGCTACACCTTC. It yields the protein CASSRGGGENYGYTF.

CDR3 nucleotide sequence: TGCGCCAGCAGCCCCCCCGGGAGCTCATACAATGAGCAGTTCTTC. Its translation is CASSPPGSSYNEQFF. The chain recombines TRBV4-1 with TRBJ2-1; TRBD2 is a possible D gene (6 bases). Germline CDR1 MGHRA, CDR2 YSYEKL. The CDR3 length is 15 residues. Trimming left V 4 bases short and J 4 bases short, with 14 bases between.